A selection of T cell receptor beta chains follows, all from one sample in a study of post-analysis software for immune sequencing data. TCRdb redid the calling of the PCR reads with MiXCR, one entry per CDR3 protein. The sample contains around 710,000 distinct CDR3 sequences, 46% of which appear only once. The material sequenced was blood. These receptors were obtained from a girl under 18 with multiple sclerosis. The CDR3 runs from the conserved cysteine through the conserved F or W. A D gene is named only where the DNA matches it firmly. Some rows mark clone size as missing; the rest say once, few, many or name a class of expanded clone.

d_call: TRBD1; cdr3_length: 15; v_call: TRBV5-6; j_call: TRBJ1-4; clone_size: .; cdr3_aa: CASSLPGQANEKLFF; cdr3_nt: TGTGCCAGCAGCCTCCCGGGACAGGCTAATGAAAAACTGTTTTTT
d_call: TRBD2; cdr3_length: 15; v_call: TRBV12-3/TRBV12-4; j_call: TRBJ2-7; clone_size: .; cdr3_aa: CASSFASGREYEQYF; cdr3_nt: TGTGCCAGCAGTTTTGCTAGCGGGAGAGAGTACGAGCAGTACTTC
d_call: .; cdr3_length: 15; v_call: TRBV24-1; j_call: TRBJ1-2; clone_size: .; cdr3_aa: CATSDRDGANYGYTF; cdr3_nt: TGTGCCACCTCTGACCGGGACGGGGCTAACTATGGCTACACCTTC
d_call: TRBD2; cdr3_length: 13; v_call: TRBV20-1; j_call: TRBJ2-7; clone_size: .; cdr3_aa: CSARVAGVYEQYF; cdr3_nt: TGCAGTGCTAGGGTAGCGGGAGTCTACGAGCAGTACTTC
d_call: .; cdr3_length: 15; v_call: TRBV27; j_call: TRBJ1-1; clone_size: .; cdr3_aa: CASSPPLGGRDEAFF; cdr3_nt: TGTGCCAGCAGTCCCCCGTTGGGCGGGCGGGATGAAGCTTTCTTT
d_call: TRBD2; cdr3_length: 16; v_call: TRBV4-3; j_call: TRBJ2-3; clone_size: .; cdr3_aa: CASSRETGLASDTQYF; cdr3_nt: TGCGCCAGCAGCCGAGAAACCGGACTAGCGTCAGATACGCAGTATTTT
d_call: .; cdr3_length: 15; v_call: TRBV24-1; j_call: TRBJ2-3; clone_size: .; cdr3_aa: CATSDHRDATDTQYF; cdr3_nt: TGTGCCACCAGTGATCACAGGGATGCCACAGATACGCAGTATTTT
d_call: .; cdr3_length: 15; v_call: TRBV7-2; j_call: TRBJ2-1; clone_size: .; cdr3_aa: CASSLSGFPGNEQFF; cdr3_nt: TGTGCCAGCAGCCTCAGCGGGTTCCCGGGGAATGAGCAGTTCTTC
d_call: .; cdr3_length: 13; v_call: TRBV7-2; j_call: TRBJ2-7; clone_size: .; cdr3_aa: CASRRGPWDEQYF; cdr3_nt: TGTGCCAGCAGACGGGGACCTTGGGACGAGCAGTACTTC
d_call: .; cdr3_length: 14; v_call: TRBV4-2; j_call: TRBJ1-2; clone_size: .; cdr3_aa: CASSQRVKNYGYTF; cdr3_nt: TGTGCCAGCAGCCAACGGGTGAAGAACTATGGCTACACCTTC
d_call: TRBD1; cdr3_length: 19; v_call: TRBV30; j_call: TRBJ1-5; clone_size: .; cdr3_aa: CAWSVELTGGAKSNQPQHF; cdr3_nt: TGTGCCTGGAGTGTAGAACTTACAGGGGGCGCAAAAAGCAATCAGCCCCAGCATTTT
d_call: .; cdr3_length: 11; v_call: TRBV29-1; j_call: TRBJ2-1; clone_size: few; cdr3_aa: CSAFSVNEQFF; cdr3_nt: TGCAGCGCCTTCTCGGTCAATGAGCAGTTCTTC
d_call: .; cdr3_length: 12; v_call: TRBV7-9; j_call: TRBJ2-1; clone_size: .; cdr3_aa: CASSPTVHEQFF; cdr3_nt: TGTGCCAGCAGTCCCACCGTTCATGAGCAGTTCTTC
d_call: .; cdr3_length: 15; v_call: TRBV29-1; j_call: TRBJ2-1; clone_size: few; cdr3_aa: CSVEEVRSSYNEQFF; cdr3_nt: TGCAGCGTTGAAGAGGTCCGGAGCTCCTACAATGAGCAGTTCTTC
d_call: .; cdr3_length: 13; v_call: TRBV7-8; j_call: TRBJ2-7; clone_size: few; cdr3_aa: CASSSDGRYEQYF; cdr3_nt: TGTGCCAGCAGCTCAGACGGACGGTACGAGCAGTACTTC
d_call: .; cdr3_length: 15; v_call: TRBV7-9; j_call: TRBJ2-3; clone_size: .; cdr3_aa: CASSFYRTSTDTQYF; cdr3_nt: TGTGCCAGCAGCTTCTACAGGACGAGCACAGATACGCAGTATTTT
d_call: .; cdr3_length: 15; v_call: TRBV12-3/TRBV12-4; j_call: TRBJ2-5; clone_size: .; cdr3_aa: CASSPDRGWGETQYF; cdr3_nt: TGTGCCAGCAGCCCCGACAGAGGGTGGGGGGAGACCCAGTACTTC
d_call: TRBD1; cdr3_length: 14; v_call: TRBV18; j_call: TRBJ1-5; clone_size: .; cdr3_aa: CASSPDRVKQPQHF; cdr3_nt: TGTGCCAGCTCACCTGACAGGGTTAAACAGCCCCAGCATTTT
d_call: .; cdr3_length: 14; v_call: TRBV4-3; j_call: TRBJ2-4; clone_size: .; cdr3_aa: CASPPRGGGNIQYF; cdr3_nt: TGCGCCAGCCCTCCCAGAGGGGGGGGAAACATTCAGTACTTC
d_call: TRBD2; cdr3_length: 18; v_call: TRBV20-1; j_call: TRBJ2-3; clone_size: many; cdr3_aa: CSATGWAGDAQGTDTQYF; cdr3_nt: TGCAGTGCCACCGGGTGGGCGGGAGACGCCCAAGGCACAGATACGCAGTATTTT
d_call: TRBD2; cdr3_length: 18; v_call: TRBV20-1; j_call: TRBJ2-5; clone_size: few; cdr3_aa: CSVGGLAGVLGPQETQYF; cdr3_nt: TGCAGTGTGGGGGGTCTAGCGGGAGTTTTGGGGCCCCAAGAGACCCAGTACTTC
d_call: TRBD2; cdr3_length: 16; v_call: TRBV28; j_call: TRBJ2-5; clone_size: .; cdr3_aa: CASSTSRSGSRETQYF; cdr3_nt: TGTGCCAGCAGTACCAGCAGGAGCGGGAGTCGAGAGACCCAGTACTTC
d_call: TRBD2; cdr3_length: 16; v_call: TRBV16; j_call: TRBJ2-7; clone_size: .; cdr3_aa: CASSRILAGGPHEQYF; cdr3_nt: TGTGCCAGCAGCCGCATACTAGCGGGAGGGCCCCACGAGCAGTACTTC
d_call: .; cdr3_length: 18; v_call: TRBV27; j_call: TRBJ2-6; clone_size: .; cdr3_aa: CASSYRRVLRSGANVLTF; cdr3_nt: TGTGCCAGCAGTTACCGCAGGGTGCTGCGCTCTGGGGCCAACGTCCTGACTTTC
d_call: .; cdr3_length: 18; v_call: TRBV7-9; j_call: TRBJ2-3; clone_size: few; cdr3_aa: CASSDSTSWDGSGDTQYF; cdr3_nt: TGTGCCAGCAGCGACTCGACCAGTTGGGACGGGAGTGGAGATACGCAGTATTTT
d_call: .; cdr3_length: 14; v_call: TRBV11-3; j_call: TRBJ2-3; clone_size: few; cdr3_aa: CASSFRDSTDTQYF; cdr3_nt: TGTGCCAGCAGCTTTCGGGACTCCACAGATACGCAGTATTTT
d_call: TRBD2; cdr3_length: 16; v_call: TRBV27; j_call: TRBJ2-1; clone_size: .; cdr3_aa: CASSFFLAGDSNEQFF; cdr3_nt: TGTGCCAGCAGTTTCTTCCTAGCGGGAGATAGCAATGAGCAGTTCTTC
d_call: TRBD1; cdr3_length: 14; v_call: TRBV6-5; j_call: TRBJ1-1; clone_size: .; cdr3_aa: CASRHQGENTEAFF; cdr3_nt: TGTGCCAGCAGGCATCAGGGGGAGAACACTGAAGCTTTCTTT
d_call: TRBD1; cdr3_length: 18; v_call: TRBV7-2; j_call: TRBJ1-5; clone_size: .; cdr3_aa: CASSSRQGNPGSNQPQHF; cdr3_nt: TGTGCCAGCAGCTCCCGACAGGGCAACCCTGGAAGCAATCAGCCCCAGCATTTT
d_call: TRBD2; cdr3_length: 16; v_call: TRBV7-8; j_call: TRBJ2-3; clone_size: .; cdr3_aa: CASSTSLAESTDTQYF; cdr3_nt: TGTGCCAGCAGCACCTCGCTAGCGGAAAGCACAGATACGCAGTATTTT
d_call: TRBD1; cdr3_length: 14; v_call: TRBV10-3; j_call: TRBJ2-1; clone_size: .; cdr3_aa: CAIREPDRGNEQFF; cdr3_nt: TGTGCCATCAGGGAGCCGGACAGGGGCAATGAGCAGTTCTTC
d_call: TRBD1; cdr3_length: 13; v_call: TRBV5-1; j_call: TRBJ2-7; clone_size: .; cdr3_aa: CASSEGAVYEQYF; cdr3_nt: TGCGCCAGCAGTGAGGGGGCGGTATACGAGCAGTACTTC
d_call: .; cdr3_length: 14; v_call: TRBV15; j_call: TRBJ2-5; clone_size: few; cdr3_aa: CATSRDGRQETQYF; cdr3_nt: TGTGCCACCAGCAGAGATGGGCGCCAAGAGACCCAGTACTTC
d_call: .; cdr3_length: 12; v_call: TRBV20-1; j_call: TRBJ1-1; clone_size: few; cdr3_aa: CSASGRNTEAFF; cdr3_nt: TGCAGTGCTAGTGGACGGAACACTGAAGCTTTCTTT
d_call: .; cdr3_length: 15; v_call: TRBV20-1; j_call: TRBJ1-1; clone_size: .; cdr3_aa: CSASGGGTVNTEAFF; cdr3_nt: TGCAGTGCTAGTGGAGGGGGAACGGTAAACACTGAAGCTTTCTTT
d_call: TRBD1; cdr3_length: 15; v_call: TRBV15; j_call: TRBJ1-5; clone_size: .; cdr3_aa: CATSRDRAEGQPQHF; cdr3_nt: TGTGCCACCAGCAGGGACAGGGCAGAGGGTCAGCCCCAGCATTTT
d_call: .; cdr3_length: 13; v_call: TRBV20-1; j_call: TRBJ2-5; clone_size: few; cdr3_aa: CSARDKPWGAQYF; cdr3_nt: TGCAGTGCTAGAGATAAACCCTGGGGGGCCCAGTACTTC
d_call: .; cdr3_length: 14; v_call: TRBV27; j_call: TRBJ2-7; clone_size: .; cdr3_aa: CASRISTRTYEQYF; cdr3_nt: TGTGCCAGCCGAATATCGACAAGGACCTACGAGCAGTACTTC
d_call: .; cdr3_length: 13; v_call: TRBV27; j_call: TRBJ2-4; clone_size: .; cdr3_aa: CASSLGQRDIQYF; cdr3_nt: TGTGCCAGCAGTTTAGGACAGAGGGACATTCAGTACTTC
d_call: TRBD2; cdr3_length: 14; v_call: TRBV7-9; j_call: TRBJ2-1; clone_size: .; cdr3_aa: CASIAGASYNEQFF; cdr3_nt: TGTGCCAGTATAGCGGGGGCCTCCTACAATGAGCAGTTCTTC
d_call: .; cdr3_length: 15; v_call: TRBV7-6; j_call: TRBJ2-5; clone_size: .; cdr3_aa: CASSPSFRDQETQYF; cdr3_nt: TGTGCCAGCAGCCCGAGTTTCCGGGACCAAGAGACCCAGTACTTC
d_call: TRBD2; cdr3_length: 14; v_call: TRBV30; j_call: TRBJ2-7; clone_size: few; cdr3_aa: CAWSVTSGWREQYF; cdr3_nt: TGTGCCTGGAGTGTAACTAGCGGCTGGCGGGAGCAGTACTTC
d_call: .; cdr3_length: 17; v_call: TRBV5-1; j_call: TRBJ2-5; clone_size: .; cdr3_aa: CASSWPLDSEYQETQYF; cdr3_nt: TGCGCCAGCAGCTGGCCCCTTGATAGCGAGTACCAAGAGACCCAGTACTTC
d_call: .; cdr3_length: 14; v_call: TRBV7-9; j_call: TRBJ2-5; clone_size: .; cdr3_aa: CASSLGTSQETQYF; cdr3_nt: TGTGCCAGCAGCTTGGGGACAAGTCAAGAGACCCAGTACTTC
d_call: .; cdr3_length: 15; v_call: TRBV5-1; j_call: TRBJ2-1; clone_size: few; cdr3_aa: CASSLVGGRGDEQFF; cdr3_nt: TGCGCCAGCAGCTTGGTCGGGGGGCGCGGAGATGAGCAGTTCTTC
d_call: .; cdr3_length: 16; v_call: TRBV27; j_call: TRBJ2-7; clone_size: .; cdr3_aa: CASSPPRKVGAYEQYF; cdr3_nt: TGTGCCAGCAGTCCTCCCCGGAAGGTAGGAGCCTACGAGCAGTACTTC
d_call: .; cdr3_length: 14; v_call: TRBV12-3/TRBV12-4; j_call: TRBJ2-5; clone_size: .; cdr3_aa: CASSFVPGSQTQYF; cdr3_nt: TGTGCCAGCAGTTTCGTACCGGGTTCACAGACCCAGTACTTC
d_call: TRBD2; cdr3_length: 16; v_call: TRBV11-2; j_call: TRBJ2-3; clone_size: .; cdr3_aa: CASRTSGGFSTDTQYF; cdr3_nt: TGTGCCAGCAGGACTAGCGGGGGGTTTAGCACAGATACGCAGTATTTT